These T cell receptor beta chains were read from a single sample in a study of blood T cell repertoires in COVID-19. TCRdb keeps only in-frame clones here, not all; method: immunoSEQ multiplex PCR. The sample gives about 180,000 clones, roughly 84% of which show up once; around 9.8% is in the top ten. Sequenced: peripheral blood. The receptors shown here come from an elderly woman with acute or convalescent COVID-19. The CDR3 runs from the conserved cysteine through the conserved F or W. A D gene is named only where the DNA matches it firmly. Clone size is shown for a subset of rows, as once, few, many or a class of expanded clone.

v_call	clone_size	d_call	j_call	cdr3_nt	cdr3_aa
TRBV2	.	.	TRBJ2-2	TGTGCCAGCAGTGGTCAGGGGTTGCGGGGGGAGCTGTTTTTT	CASSGQGLRGELFF
TRBV5-1	.	.	TRBJ1-6	TGCGCCAGCAGCACCATGGGGGGGGGCAATTCACCCCTCCACTTT	CASSTMGGGNSPLHF
TRBV5-4	.	.	TRBJ2-5	TGTGCCAGCAGCTTGGGAGGGTCAAAGACCCAGTACTTC	CASSLGGSKTQYF
TRBV4-1	.	TRBD2	TRBJ2-7	TGCGCCAGCAGCCGGACGGCGGGGGATCCCTACGAGCAGTACTTC	CASSRTAGDPYEQYF
TRBV20-1	.	TRBD2	TRBJ2-5	TGCAGTGCTAGTGGGACGAGGTACGGGGACTACTACCAAGAGACCCAGTACTTC	CSASGTRYGDYYQETQYF
TRBV11-2	.	.	TRBJ1-2	TGTGCCAGCAGCTTAGGGGACATCGATGGCTACACCTTC	CASSLGDIDGYTF
TRBV25-1	once	TRBD1	TRBJ2-7	TGTGCCAGCAGAAAGGACAGGGCTGGTCACGAGCAGTACTTC	CASRKDRAGHEQYF
TRBV19	.	.	TRBJ1-1	TGTGCCAGTATCCCTATCGGGGGGCGGACTGAAGCTTTCTTT	CASIPIGGRTEAFF
TRBV5-1	.	.	TRBJ1-4	TGCGCCAGCAGCCTCGGGACATCAACTAATGAAAAACTGTTTTTT	CASSLGTSTNEKLFF
TRBV4-3	.	TRBD1	TRBJ1-5	TGCGCCAGCAGCCAAGATGGGGGGACAGGATCGCTAAAGCAGCCCCAGCATTTT	CASSQDGGTGSLKQPQHF
TRBV19	.	TRBD1	TRBJ1-6	TGTGCCAGTAGTATTCGGGACAGTAATAATTCACCCCTCCACTTT	CASSIRDSNNSPLHF
TRBV7-9	.	.	TRBJ1-1	TGTGCCAGCAGAGGGGTCCTCACTGAAGCTTTCTTT	CASRGVLTEAFF
TRBV19	.	.	TRBJ2-3	TGTGCCAGTAGTATGGCGGTCGGGGGCACAGATACGCAGTATTTT	CASSMAVGGTDTQYF
TRBV13	.	.	TRBJ2-7	TGTGCCAGCAGCTTAAGGAAGAGGAGGGACTCCTACGAGCAGTACTTC	CASSLRKRRDSYEQYF
TRBV20-1	.	TRBD2	TRBJ2-1	TGCAGTGCTAGTCCGGCTAGCGGGAACTTCGACAATGAGCAGTTCTTC	CSASPASGNFDNEQFF
TRBV7-9	.	.	TRBJ2-3	TGTGCCAGCAGCTTATCTACAGATACGCAGTATTTT	CASSLSTDTQYF
TRBV27	.	.	TRBJ1-1	TGTGCCAGCAGCCCCGCGAGGGCAGAGGGTCGGACTGAAGCTTTCTTT	CASSPARAEGRTEAFF
TRBV11-2	.	TRBD2	TRBJ2-1	TGTGCCAGCAGCTTAGGACTAGCTGGGGCGAATGAGCAGTTCTTC	CASSLGLAGANEQFF
TRBV6-6	.	.	TRBJ2-7	TGTGCCAGCAGTTTCACCTCGAGGGGGACGGAGCAGTACTTC	CASSFTSRGTEQYF
TRBV7-2	.	.	TRBJ1-1	TGTGCCAGCAGCTTAGTACCACGGACTGAAGCTTTCTTT	CASSLVPRTEAFF
TRBV10-3	once	.	TRBJ1-1	TGTGCCATCAGTGGGGGGGGAAGCACTGAAGCTTTCTTT	CAISGGGSTEAFF
TRBV20-1	once	TRBD2	TRBJ2-3	TGCAGTGCTAGTAGCGCGGGGGAGGGAGATACGCAGTATTTT	CSASSAGEGDTQYF
TRBV4-1	.	TRBD2	TRBJ2-2	TGCGCCAGCAGCCAATATGGGACCCAAGCGCGGGGGGGTTCCACCGGGGAGCTGTTTTTT	CASSQYGTQARGGSTGELFF
TRBV19	.	.	TRBJ2-5	TGTGCCAGTAGTACCAATTCCGGAGAGACCCAGTACTTC	CASSTNSGETQYF
TRBV5-4	.	.	TRBJ1-1	TGTGCCAGCAGCAGTCCCGGGACAATGAACACTGAAGCTTTCTTT	CASSSPGTMNTEAFF
TRBV9	.	.	TRBJ2-3	TGTGCCAGCAGCTCGGGGCGGGGCCCAGATACGCAGTATTTT	CASSSGRGPDTQYF
TRBV5-4	.	.	TRBJ2-7	TGTGCCAGCAGCGTGTCCCCAGGGTCGGAGTTCTACGAGCAGTACTTC	CASSVSPGSEFYEQYF
TRBV9	once	.	TRBJ1-1	TGTGCCAGCAGCCTAGGACCGGGGGTGGACACTGAAGCTTTCTTT	CASSLGPGVDTEAFF
TRBV6-4	once	.	TRBJ1-1	TGTGCCAGCAGTGTCTCGACAGGTCACAACACTGAAGCTTTCTTT	CASSVSTGHNTEAFF
TRBV7-8	.	TRBD1	TRBJ1-5	TGTGCCAGCAGCTTAGAGACAGGGGAAAATCAGCCCCAGCATTTT	CASSLETGENQPQHF
TRBV7-9	.	.	TRBJ2-5	TGTGCCAGCAGCTTAATAGTTCGGGAGACCCAGTACTTC	CASSLIVRETQYF
TRBV12-3/TRBV12-4	.	.	TRBJ2-7	TGTGCCAGCAGTTCGGCCTACGAGCAGTACTTC	CASSSAYEQYF
TRBV7-9	.	.	TRBJ2-3	TGTGCCAGCAGCCAGGGGGGAGGCGCAGATACGCAGTATTTT	CASSQGGGADTQYF
TRBV7-3	.	.	TRBJ1-3	TGTGCCAGCAGCTTAAATGGCGGGGCTGGAAACACCATATATTTT	CASSLNGGAGNTIYF
TRBV6-5	once	.	TRBJ2-2	TGTGCCAGCAGTTACTCGAGGAACACCGGGGAGCTGTTTTTT	CASSYSRNTGELFF
TRBV20-1	.	.	TRBJ1-5	TGCAGTGCTAGTAAGAGGAGGGACAATCAGCCCCAGCATTTT	CSASKRRDNQPQHF
TRBV6-5	.	TRBD1	TRBJ2-6	TGTGCCAGCTCCTGGACAGGATCTGGGGCCAACGTCCTGACTTTC	CASSWTGSGANVLTF
TRBV14	once	TRBD1	TRBJ2-7	TGTGCCAGCAGCCCGGGACAGAACTACGAGCAGTACTTC	CASSPGQNYEQYF
TRBV11-2	.	.	TRBJ2-7	TGTGCCAGCAGCTTAGATCGCAGGAACGAGCAGTACTTC	CASSLDRRNEQYF
TRBV2	.	.	TRBJ2-2	TGTGCCAGCAGACCCGGGGTGAACACCGGGGAGCTGTTTTTT	CASRPGVNTGELFF
TRBV3-1/TRBV3-2	.	TRBD2	TRBJ2-1	TGTGCCAGCAGCCTTGGACTAGCGGCTAATCATGAGCAGTTCTTC	CASSLGLAANHEQFF
TRBV7-2	.	.	TRBJ1-4	TGTGCCAGCAGCTTAGATCGAGGCGTAGGTGAAAAACTGTTTTTT	CASSLDRGVGEKLFF
TRBV19	once	.	TRBJ1-4	TGTGCCAGTAGTATCCGGGACATGAGTGAAAAACTGTTTTTT	CASSIRDMSEKLFF
TRBV11-2	.	.	TRBJ2-2	TGTGCCAGCAGCTTGAGAGACAGTCTCGACACCGGGGAGCTGTTTTTT	CASSLRDSLDTGELFF
TRBV5-4	.	TRBD2	TRBJ2-1	TGTGCCAGCAGTAATCGACTAGCGGGAGGCTACCATGAGCAGTTCTTC	CASSNRLAGGYHEQFF